This T cell receptor (beta chain) was sequenced during a study of blood T cell repertoires in COVID-19. Turning to the study itself: From the United States, Italy and Spain came samples of acute and convalescent COVID-19. T cells, B-cell-depleted T cells, or PBMCs supplied cDNA or gDNA.

Source study methods: The assay estimated nucleated cells by amplifying reference gene primers. Profiled with immunoSEQ multiplex PCR; TCRdb holds only in-frame clones, not every one. V and J calls and clone size are given by that table; D and trimming were obtained from the DNA. This sample has about 100,000 clones, with roughly nine tenths found just once. The V end was cut by 0 bases, the J end by 8 bases, with 11 bases between. The germline V gene encodes CDR1 SGDLS and CDR2 YYNGEE. There are 14 residues in the CDR3. The chain uses TRBV9 and TRBJ1-4; D uncertain. The receptor was derived from a man aged 45-65 years with acute or convalescent COVID-19. The sample comprised peripheral blood. As DNA, the CDR3 is TGTGCCAGCAGCGTAGAGCCTCAACGAGAAAAACTGTTTTTT. It yields the protein CASSVEPQREKLFF.